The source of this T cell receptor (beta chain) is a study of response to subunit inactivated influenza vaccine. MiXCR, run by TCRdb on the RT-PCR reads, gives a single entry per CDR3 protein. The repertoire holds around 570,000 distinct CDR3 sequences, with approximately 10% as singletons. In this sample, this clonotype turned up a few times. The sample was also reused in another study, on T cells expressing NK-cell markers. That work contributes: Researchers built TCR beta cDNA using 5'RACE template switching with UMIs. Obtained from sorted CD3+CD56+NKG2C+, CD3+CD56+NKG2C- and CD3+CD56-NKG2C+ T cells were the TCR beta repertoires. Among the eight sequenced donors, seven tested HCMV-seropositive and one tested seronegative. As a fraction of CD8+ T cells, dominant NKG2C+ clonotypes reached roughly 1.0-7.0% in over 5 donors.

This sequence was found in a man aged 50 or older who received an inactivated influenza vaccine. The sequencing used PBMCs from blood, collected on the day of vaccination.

CDR3 nucleotide sequence: TGCAGTGCTGCGGACAGGGTCAGAGAGCAGTACTTC. Translating gives CSAADRVREQYF. The chain is built from TRBV20-1 and TRBJ2-7; 8 nucleotides match TRBD1. Germline V gene data show CDR1 as DFQATT and CDR2 as SNEGSKA (reference sequence). J gave up 7 bases and V 5 bases, and 7 bases lay outside the gene matches. The CDR3 sequence is 12 residues long.